These T cell receptor beta chains were read from a single sample in a study of neurological immune-mediated disorders. TCRdb re-called the 5' RACE reads through MiXCR, storing one row per CDR3 protein. Of approximately 18,000 distinct CDR3 sequences in the sample, 3% to 3.5% are singletons; the top ten hold 20%. The specimen was CD8+ T cells from blood. The origin of the receptors is a woman aged 40 to 49 in good health. Each CDR3 is given with its conserved first and last residue. The D gene is left open where the match is weak. The size field is filled for only some rows; it gives once, few, many or a size class.

TRBJ2-5,many,TRBD2,TRBV29-1,CSVVPGTSGGGETQYF,TGCAGCGTAGTTCCCGGGACTAGCGGGGGGGGGGAGACCCAGTACTTC
TRBJ2-5,many,NA,TRBV6-2/TRBV6-3,CASRGPQETQYF,TGTGCCAGCAGAGGACCCCAAGAGACCCAGTACTTC
TRBJ2-7,many,NA,TRBV29-1,CSVEKPDSYEQYF,TGCAGCGTTGAAAAGCCTGACAGTTACGAGCAGTACTTC
TRBJ2-7,many,TRBD2,TRBV11-2,CASSPSLADTYEQYF,TGTGCCAGCAGCCCCTCACTAGCGGATACCTACGAGCAGTACTTC
TRBJ2-7,many,NA,TRBV5-5,CASSPGDGALRTYEQYF,TGTGCCAGCAGCCCGGGGGATGGGGCGTTACGGACCTACGAGCAGTACTTC
TRBJ2-1,many,TRBD1,TRBV5-1,CASSRDRLYNEQFF,TGCGCCAGCAGTAGGGACAGACTATACAATGAGCAGTTCTTC
TRBJ1-1,many,NA,TRBV28,CASSSVGGTEAFF,TGTGCCAGCAGTTCGGTGGGGGGTACTGAAGCTTTCTTT
TRBJ2-6,many,NA,TRBV6-5,CASSYRPWTVTGANVLTF,TGTGCCAGCAGCTATCGTCCCTGGACAGTAACAGGGGCCAACGTCCTGACTTTC
TRBJ2-7,NA,NA,TRBV10-1,CASSELQGGPYEQYF,TGCGCCAGCAGTGAGTTGCAGGGAGGACCATACGAGCAGTACTTC
TRBJ2-1,many,NA,TRBV20-1,CSIRDNEQFF,TGCAGTATCCGTGACAATGAGCAGTTCTTC
TRBJ1-1,many,NA,TRBV5-6,CASSHWGSATEAFF,TGTGCCAGCAGCCACTGGGGCAGCGCCACTGAAGCTTTCTTT
TRBJ2-7,many,NA,TRBV12-3/TRBV12-4,CASSERRPYEQYF,TGTGCCAGCAGTGAGCGGCGACCCTACGAGCAGTACTTC
TRBJ2-7,few,TRBD2,TRBV27,CASRGGGQAGGPYEQYF,TGTGCCAGCAGAGGAGGGGGTCAAGCGGGAGGCCCTTACGAGCAGTACTTC
TRBJ2-3,many,NA,TRBV29-1,CSRSGPSTDTQYF,TGCAGCCGGTCGGGACCCTCCACAGATACGCAGTATTTT
TRBJ2-7,many,TRBD1,TRBV20-1,CSASPPTGAPYEQYF,TGCAGTGCTAGTCCCCCCACAGGGGCACCCTACGAGCAGTACTTC
TRBJ2-1,many,TRBD2,TRBV29-1,CSVEPQGLADPNEQFF,TGCAGCGTTGAACCCCAGGGACTAGCCGACCCTAATGAGCAGTTCTTC
TRBJ2-1,many,NA,TRBV12-3/TRBV12-4,CASRDSRSYNEQFF,TGTGCCAGCAGAGACAGCCGCTCCTACAATGAGCAGTTCTTC
TRBJ2-7,NA,NA,TRBV10-3,CAISEGLSYEQYF,TGTGCCATCAGTGAGGGCCTCTCCTACGAGCAGTACTTC
TRBJ1-5,many,NA,TRBV12-3/TRBV12-4,CASSLAQWGDQPQHF,TGTGCCAGCAGTTTAGCACAGTGGGGCGATCAGCCCCAGCATTTT
TRBJ1-5,many,NA,TRBV6-5,CASSLTENQPQHF,TGTGCCAGCAGTTTAACAGAGAATCAGCCCCAGCATTTT
TRBJ2-2,many,NA,TRBV6-2/TRBV6-3,CAGSLQGRVETGELFF,TGTGCCGGATCCCTTCAGGGAAGGGTGGAGACCGGGGAGCTGTTTTTT
TRBJ2-3,many,NA,TRBV6-6,CASSYANRADTQYF,TGTGCCAGCAGTTACGCAAACAGGGCGGATACGCAGTATTTT
TRBJ2-5,many,NA,TRBV5-5,CASSLEGSDGETQYF,TGTGCCAGCAGCTTGGAGGGTTCGGACGGAGAGACCCAGTACTTC
TRBJ1-2,many,NA,TRBV29-1,CSVLGQHYGYTF,TGCAGCGTTCTTGGACAGCACTATGGCTACACCTTC
TRBJ2-1,many,TRBD1,TRBV27,CASRLGGTGEQFF,TGTGCCAGCAGACTTGGGGGGACAGGGGAGCAGTTCTTC
TRBJ2-3,many,NA,TRBV7-3,CASSLRVSTDTQYF,TGTGCCAGCAGCTTAAGAGTCTCTACAGATACGCAGTATTTT
TRBJ2-7,many,TRBD2,TRBV20-1,CSARARALAAAYEQYF,TGCAGTGCTAGAGCAAGGGCCCTAGCGGCTGCCTACGAGCAGTACTTC
TRBJ2-3,many,NA,TRBV6-2/TRBV6-3,CASSWERDNYSSTDTQYF,TGTGCCAGCAGTTGGGAGCGGGACAATTATTCTAGCACAGATACGCAGTATTTT
TRBJ2-4,many,NA,TRBV28,CASNSRTPRNIQYF,TGTGCCAGCAATTCCCGGACCCCCCGGAACATTCAGTACTTC
TRBJ2-1,many,NA,TRBV7-8,CASSLVGGVSYNEQFF,TGTGCCAGCAGCTTGGTAGGAGGGGTTTCCTACAATGAGCAGTTCTTC
TRBJ2-7,many,NA,TRBV29-1,CSVPVGAGEQYF,TGCAGCGTTCCGGTCGGGGCGGGTGAGCAGTACTTC
TRBJ1-4,many,TRBD1,TRBV27,CASRGEQGIREKLFF,TGTGCCAGCAGGGGGGAACAGGGGATACGTGAAAAACTGTTTTTT
TRBJ2-7,many,TRBD1,TRBV7-2,CASSLVGTDSYEQYF,TGTGCCAGCAGCTTAGTTGGGACAGACTCCTACGAGCAGTACTTC
TRBJ2-7,many,NA,TRBV7-9,CASTWGGGAYEQYF,TGTGCCAGCACCTGGGGCGGGGGCGCCTACGAGCAGTACTTC
TRBJ2-3,medium-sized,NA,TRBV6-4,CASSDSKGSPDTQYF,TGTGCCAGCAGTGACTCGAAAGGGAGTCCAGATACGCAGTATTTT
TRBJ2-6,many,NA,TRBV6-2/TRBV6-3,CASSYRGSGANVLTF,TGTGCCAGCAGTTACAGGGGCTCTGGGGCCAACGTCCTGACTTTC
TRBJ1-1,many,NA,TRBV7-8,CASSPRTEAFF,TGTGCCAGCAGCCCCCGCACTGAAGCTTTCTTT
TRBJ2-7,many,TRBD1,TRBV27,CASSEQGISSYEQYF,TGTGCCAGCTCAGAACAGGGGATTAGCTCCTACGAGCAGTACTTC
TRBJ2-7,many,TRBD1,TRBV2,CASSDVETGSSYEQYF,TGTGCCAGCAGTGATGTTGAGACAGGGAGCTCCTACGAGCAGTACTTC
TRBJ2-7,many,TRBD1,TRBV28,CASSPGQKEQYF,TGTGCCAGCAGCCCGGGACAGAAGGAGCAGTACTTC
TRBJ2-1,many,TRBD2,TRBV20-1,CSARALLAGAVDEQFF,TGCAGTGCTAGAGCCTTACTAGCGGGAGCTGTCGATGAGCAGTTCTTC
TRBJ2-7,many,TRBD2,TRBV5-1,CASSFRGVEQYF,TGCGCCAGCAGCTTCCGGGGGGTTGAGCAGTACTTC
TRBJ2-7,many,TRBD2,TRBV5-1,CASSPGLAGAGVYEQYF,TGCGCCAGCAGCCCGGGACTAGCGGGAGCTGGGGTCTACGAGCAGTACTTC
TRBJ1-1,once,NA,TRBV14,CASSPFSLFTEDFF,TGTGCCAGCAGCCCATTCTCCCTATTCACTGAAGATTTCTTT
TRBJ2-2,many,NA,TRBV27,CASRTAQGYTGELFF,TGTGCCAGCAGGACCGCACAGGGCTACACCGGGGAGCTGTTTTTT
TRBJ2-5,many,NA,TRBV29-1,CSVEGVLAGKGGETQYF,TGCAGCGTTGAAGGAGTTCTTGCGGGGAAGGGTGGCGAGACCCAGTACTTC
TRBJ1-2,many,NA,TRBV5-1,CASSLDRDGPDYGYTF,TGCGCCAGCAGCTTGGACAGGGACGGGCCCGACTATGGCTACACCTTC
TRBJ2-7,medium-sized,NA,TRBV11-2,CASGREAYEQYF,TGTGCCAGCGGACGGGAAGCCTACGAGCAGTACTTC
TRBJ2-7,many,NA,TRBV5-1,CASSLRALDYEQYF,TGCGCCAGCAGCCTCCGGGCCCTAGACTACGAGCAGTACTTC
TRBJ1-6,few,NA,TRBV6-4,CASSDRIYNSPLHF,TGTGCCAGCAGTGATCGAATTTATAATTCACCCCTCCACTTT
TRBJ2-7,many,TRBD1,TRBV19,CASSSGTGTYEQYF,TGTGCCAGTAGCTCCGGGACAGGGACCTACGAGCAGTACTTC
TRBJ2-7,many,NA,TRBV11-2,CASSLPGEQYF,TGTGCCAGCAGCTTACCCGGCGAGCAGTACTTC
TRBJ2-1,many,TRBD2,TRBV20-1,CSATGTSGSWSYNEQFF,TGCAGTGCTACAGGGACTAGCGGGAGTTGGTCCTACAATGAGCAGTTCTTC
TRBJ2-1,many,TRBD2,TRBV28,CASSLCCSGRAAGEQFF,TGTGCCAGCAGTTTATGTTGTAGCGGGAGGGCCGCCGGTGAGCAGTTCTTC
TRBJ2-7,many,TRBD2,TRBV29-1,CSVERLAGGPGEQYF,TGCAGCGTTGAACGACTAGCGGGAGGGCCGGGAGAGCAGTACTTC
TRBJ2-7,many,TRBD1,TRBV7-9,CASSLPPGQESSYEQYF,TGTGCCAGCAGCTTACCCCCTGGACAGGAGAGCTCCTACGAGCAGTACTTC
TRBJ2-4,many,NA,TRBV2,CASSEGRAKNIQYF,TGTGCCAGCAGTGAGGGCCGCGCCAAAAACATTCAGTACTTC
TRBJ1-1,many,TRBD1,TRBV6-6,CASSYSPGGNTEAFF,TGTGCCAGCAGTTACTCGCCAGGGGGGAACACTGAAGCTTTCTTT
TRBJ2-7,many,TRBD1,TRBV4-1,CASSQEGQGDEQYF,TGCGCCAGCAGCCAAGAAGGACAGGGCGACGAGCAGTACTTC